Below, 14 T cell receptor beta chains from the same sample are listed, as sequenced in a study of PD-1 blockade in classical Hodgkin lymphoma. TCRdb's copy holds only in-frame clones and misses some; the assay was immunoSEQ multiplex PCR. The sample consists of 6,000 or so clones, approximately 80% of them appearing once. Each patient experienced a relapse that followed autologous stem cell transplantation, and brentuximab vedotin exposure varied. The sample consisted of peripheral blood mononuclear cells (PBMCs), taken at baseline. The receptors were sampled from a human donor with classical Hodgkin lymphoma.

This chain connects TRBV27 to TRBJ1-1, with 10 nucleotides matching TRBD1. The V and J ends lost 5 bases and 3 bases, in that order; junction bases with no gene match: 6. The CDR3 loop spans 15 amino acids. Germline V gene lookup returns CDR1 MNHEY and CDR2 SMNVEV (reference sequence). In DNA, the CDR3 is TGTGCCAGCAGTCCCGGGACAGGGGCCCACACTGAAGCTTTCTTT. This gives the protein CASSPGTGAHTEAFF.

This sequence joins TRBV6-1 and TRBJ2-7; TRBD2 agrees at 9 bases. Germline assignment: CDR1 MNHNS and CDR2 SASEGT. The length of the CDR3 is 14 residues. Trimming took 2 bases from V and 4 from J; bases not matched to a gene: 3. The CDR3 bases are TGTGCCAGCAGTGAACTAGCGGGATTTTACGAGCAGTACTTC. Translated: CASSELAGFYEQYF.

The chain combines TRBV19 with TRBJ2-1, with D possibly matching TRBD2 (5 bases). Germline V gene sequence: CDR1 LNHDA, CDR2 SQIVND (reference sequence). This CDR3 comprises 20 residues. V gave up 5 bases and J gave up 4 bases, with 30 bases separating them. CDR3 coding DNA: TGTGCCAGTAGTTCCCATAGTCTCGGAGACCGGCGGGCTATTTACAATGAGCAGTTCTTC. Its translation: CASSSHSLGDRRAIYNEQFF.

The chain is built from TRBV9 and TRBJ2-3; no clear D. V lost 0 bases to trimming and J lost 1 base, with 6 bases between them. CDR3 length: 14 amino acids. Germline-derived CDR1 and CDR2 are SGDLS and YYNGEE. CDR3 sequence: CASSVGVGTDTQYF. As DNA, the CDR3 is TGTGCCAGCAGCGTAGGTGTGGGCACAGATACGCAGTATTTT.

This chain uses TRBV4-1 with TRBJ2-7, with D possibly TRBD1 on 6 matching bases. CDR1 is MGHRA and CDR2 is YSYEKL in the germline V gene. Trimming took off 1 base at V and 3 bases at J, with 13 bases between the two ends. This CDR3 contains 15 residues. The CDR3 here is CASSQGGQLFYEQYF. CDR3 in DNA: TGCGCCAGCAGCCAAGGCGGACAGCTATTCTACGAGCAGTACTTC.

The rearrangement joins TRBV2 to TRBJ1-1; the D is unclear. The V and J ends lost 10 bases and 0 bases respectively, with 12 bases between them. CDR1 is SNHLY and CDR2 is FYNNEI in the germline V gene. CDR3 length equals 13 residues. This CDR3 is CANADTLNTEAFF. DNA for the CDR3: TGTGCCAACGCAGACACCCTGAACACTGAAGCTTTCTTT.

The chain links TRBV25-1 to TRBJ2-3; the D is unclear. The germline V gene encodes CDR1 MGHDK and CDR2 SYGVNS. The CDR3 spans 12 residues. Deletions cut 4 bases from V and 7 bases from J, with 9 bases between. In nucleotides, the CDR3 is TGTGCCAGCAGTGTCGCCCTGAATACGCAGTATTTT. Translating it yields CASSVALNTQYF.

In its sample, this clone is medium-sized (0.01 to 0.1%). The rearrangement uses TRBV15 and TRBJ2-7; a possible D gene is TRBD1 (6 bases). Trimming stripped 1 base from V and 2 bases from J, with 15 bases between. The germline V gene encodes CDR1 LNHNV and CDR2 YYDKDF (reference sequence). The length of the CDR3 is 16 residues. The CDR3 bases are TGTGCCACCAGCAGAGTTCCTTCGGACAGCCCCTACGAGCAGTACTTC. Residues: CATSRVPSDSPYEQYF.

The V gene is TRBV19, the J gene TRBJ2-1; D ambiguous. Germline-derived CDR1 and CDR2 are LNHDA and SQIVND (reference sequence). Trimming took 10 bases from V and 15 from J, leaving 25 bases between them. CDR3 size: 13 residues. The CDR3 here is CATQPGPNTPAFF. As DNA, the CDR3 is TGTGCCACCCAACCGGGCCCTAATACCCCGGCGTTCTTC.

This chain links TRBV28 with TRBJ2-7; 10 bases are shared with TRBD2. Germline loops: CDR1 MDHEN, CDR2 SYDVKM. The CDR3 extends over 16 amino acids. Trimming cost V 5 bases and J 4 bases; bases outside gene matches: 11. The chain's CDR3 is CASSPQASGSLYEQYF. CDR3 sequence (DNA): TGTGCCAGCAGTCCCCAGGCTAGCGGGAGTCTGTACGAGCAGTACTTC.

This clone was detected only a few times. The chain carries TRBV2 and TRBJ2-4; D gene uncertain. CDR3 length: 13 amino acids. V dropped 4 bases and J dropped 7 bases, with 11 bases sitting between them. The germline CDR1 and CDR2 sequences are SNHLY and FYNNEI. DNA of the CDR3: TGTGCCAGCAGTGGATTGACAAGGAACATTCAGTACTTC. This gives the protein CASSGLTRNIQYF.

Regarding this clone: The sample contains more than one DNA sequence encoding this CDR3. CDR3 region: CASSPPGGNTIYF. Here the CDR3 DNA reads TGTGCCAGCTCACCTCCAGGGGGAAACACCATATATTTT. The chain joins TRBV18 to TRBJ1-3, with D perhaps matching TRBD1 (5 bases). The CDR3 has 13 amino acids. Germline V CDR1 and CDR2: KGHSH, LQKENI. V lost 3 bases and J 4 bases, leaving 7 bases between the germline ends.

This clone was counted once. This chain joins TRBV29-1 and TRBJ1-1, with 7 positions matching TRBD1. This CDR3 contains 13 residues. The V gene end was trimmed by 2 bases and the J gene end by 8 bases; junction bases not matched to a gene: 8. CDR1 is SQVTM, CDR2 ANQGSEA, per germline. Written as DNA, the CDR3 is TGCAGCGTTGAAAGCGACAGGGAGCGAGAAGCTTTCTTT. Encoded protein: CSVESDREREAFF.

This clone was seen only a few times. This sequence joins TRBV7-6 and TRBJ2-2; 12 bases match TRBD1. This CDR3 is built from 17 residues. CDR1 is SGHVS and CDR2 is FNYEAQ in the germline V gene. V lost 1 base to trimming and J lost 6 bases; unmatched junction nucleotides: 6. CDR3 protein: CASSLGWDRGRPGELFF. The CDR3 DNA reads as TGTGCCAGCAGCTTAGGGTGGGACAGGGGGCGTCCCGGGGAGCTGTTTTTT.